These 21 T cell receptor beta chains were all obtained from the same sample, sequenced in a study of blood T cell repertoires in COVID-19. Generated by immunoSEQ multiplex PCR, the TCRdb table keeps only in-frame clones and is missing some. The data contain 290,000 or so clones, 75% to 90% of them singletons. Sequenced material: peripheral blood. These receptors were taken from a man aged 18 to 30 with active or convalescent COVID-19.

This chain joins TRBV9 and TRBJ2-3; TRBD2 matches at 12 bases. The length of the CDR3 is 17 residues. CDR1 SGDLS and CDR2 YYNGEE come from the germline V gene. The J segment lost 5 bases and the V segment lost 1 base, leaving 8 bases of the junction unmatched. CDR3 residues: CASSVTPSGGAKDTQYF. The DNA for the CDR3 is TGTGCCAGCAGCGTAACTCCTAGCGGGGGGGCAAAAGATACGCAGTATTTT.

The CDR3 nucleotides are TGTGCCAGCAGCACCTGGACTAGCGGGGGGTTATACAATGAGCAGTTCTTC. Its protein is CASSTWTSGGLYNEQFF. This sequence joins TRBV7-9 and TRBJ2-1; 14 positions agree with TRBD2. The CDR3 covers 17 residues. V shed 5 bases and J 4 bases; nucleotides not matched to a gene: 7. Germline CDR1 is SEHNR and CDR2 is FQNEAQ (reference sequence).

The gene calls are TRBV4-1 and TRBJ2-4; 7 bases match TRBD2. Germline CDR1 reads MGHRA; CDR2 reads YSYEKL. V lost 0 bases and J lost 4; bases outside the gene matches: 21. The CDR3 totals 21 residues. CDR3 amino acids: CASSQDLGLAALPLGKNIQYF. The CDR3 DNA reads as TGCGCCAGCAGCCAAGATCTCGGCCTAGCGGCACTACCTTTGGGAAAAAACATTCAGTACTTC.

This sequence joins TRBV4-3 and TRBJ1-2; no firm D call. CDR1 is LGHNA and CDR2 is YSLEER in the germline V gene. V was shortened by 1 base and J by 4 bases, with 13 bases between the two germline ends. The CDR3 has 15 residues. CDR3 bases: TGCGCCAGCAGCCAAGGACTCGCGGTGGCCTATGGCTACACCTTC. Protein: CASSQGLAVAYGYTF.

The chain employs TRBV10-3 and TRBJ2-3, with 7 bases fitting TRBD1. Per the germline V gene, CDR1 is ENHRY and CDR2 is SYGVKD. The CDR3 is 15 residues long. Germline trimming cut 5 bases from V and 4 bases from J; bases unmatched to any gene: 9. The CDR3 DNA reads TGTGCCATCAGTATGGGGGACAGTTTTCCAGATACGCAGTATTTT. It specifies CAISMGDSFPDTQYF.

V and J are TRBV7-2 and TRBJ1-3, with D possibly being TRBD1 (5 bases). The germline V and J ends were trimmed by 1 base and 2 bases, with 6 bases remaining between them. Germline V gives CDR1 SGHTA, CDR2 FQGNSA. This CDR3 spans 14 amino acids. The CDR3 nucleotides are TGTGCCAGCAGCTTAGAGACAGCTGGAAACACCATATATTTT. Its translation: CASSLETAGNTIYF. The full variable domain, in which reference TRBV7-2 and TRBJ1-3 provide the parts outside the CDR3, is GAGVSQSPSNKVTEKGKDVELRCDPISGHTALYWYRQSLGQGLEFLIYFQGNSAPDKSGLPSDRFSAERTGGSVSTLTIQRTQQEDSAVYLCASSLETAGNTIYFGEGSWLTVV.

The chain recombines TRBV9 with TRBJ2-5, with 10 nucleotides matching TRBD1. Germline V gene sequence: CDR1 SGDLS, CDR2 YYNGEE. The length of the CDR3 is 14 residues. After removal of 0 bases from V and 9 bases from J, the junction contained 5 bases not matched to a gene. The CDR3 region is CASSVAGTGDAQYF. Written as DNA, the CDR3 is TGTGCCAGCAGCGTAGCTGGGACAGGGGATGCCCAGTACTTC.

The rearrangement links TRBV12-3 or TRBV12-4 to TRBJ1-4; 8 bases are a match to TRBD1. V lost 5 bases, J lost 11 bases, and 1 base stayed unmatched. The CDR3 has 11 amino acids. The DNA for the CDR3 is TGTGCCAGCAGTCGGACAGGGAAACTGTTTTTT. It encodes CASSRTGKLFF.

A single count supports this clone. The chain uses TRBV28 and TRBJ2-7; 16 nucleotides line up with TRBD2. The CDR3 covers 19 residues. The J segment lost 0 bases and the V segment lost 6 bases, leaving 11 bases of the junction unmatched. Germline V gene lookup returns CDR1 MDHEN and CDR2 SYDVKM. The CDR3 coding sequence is TGTGCCAGCAGCCACCTCGGGACTAGCGGGAGGGGAAACTCCTACGAGCAGTACTTC. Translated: CASSHLGTSGRGNSYEQYF.

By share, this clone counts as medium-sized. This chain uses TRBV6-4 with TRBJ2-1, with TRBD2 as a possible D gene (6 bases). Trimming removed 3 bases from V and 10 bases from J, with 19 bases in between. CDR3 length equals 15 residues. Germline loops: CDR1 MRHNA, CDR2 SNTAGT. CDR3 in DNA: TGTGCCAGCAGTGAGTCTAGCTGGGAGGCGGGAGAGCAGTTCTTC. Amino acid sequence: CASSESSWEAGEQFF.

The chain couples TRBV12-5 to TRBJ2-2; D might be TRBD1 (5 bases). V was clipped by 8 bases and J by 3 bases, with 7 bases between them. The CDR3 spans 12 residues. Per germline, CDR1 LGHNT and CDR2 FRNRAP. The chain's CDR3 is CASKGYTGELFF. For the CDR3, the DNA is TGTGCTAGTAAGGGGTACACCGGGGAGCTGTTTTTT.

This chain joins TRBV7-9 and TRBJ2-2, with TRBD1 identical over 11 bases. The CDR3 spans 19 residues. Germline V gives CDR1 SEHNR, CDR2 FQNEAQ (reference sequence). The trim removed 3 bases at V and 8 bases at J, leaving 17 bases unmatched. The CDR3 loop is CASSLSLDRGRWGSGELFF. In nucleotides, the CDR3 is TGTGCCAGCAGCTTGTCGTTGGACAGGGGGCGCTGGGGTTCGGGGGAGCTGTTTTTT.

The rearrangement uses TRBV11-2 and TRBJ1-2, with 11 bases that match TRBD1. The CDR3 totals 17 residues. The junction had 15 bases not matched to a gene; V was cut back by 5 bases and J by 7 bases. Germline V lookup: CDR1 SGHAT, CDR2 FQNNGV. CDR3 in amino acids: CASSLWTGGAKEGGYTF. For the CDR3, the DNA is TGTGCCAGCAGCCTTTGGACAGGGGGCGCGAAGGAGGGTGGCTACACCTTC.

The CDR3 protein is CASSQQLTALTGGYTF. For the CDR3, the DNA is TGTGCCAGCAGCCAACAACTGACAGCCCTAACGGGTGGCTACACCTTC. V gene TRBV9 combines with J gene TRBJ1-2, with TRBD1 as a possible D gene (5 bases). The CDR3 has 16 amino acids. The V gene's germline CDR1 is SGDLS and CDR2 YYNGEE. The V end was cut by 4 bases, the J end by 7 bases, with 23 bases between. The complete variable domain, with remaining parts taken from reference TRBV9 and TRBJ1-2, reads DSGVTQTPKHLITATGQRVTLRCSPRSGDLSVYWYQQSLDQGLQFLIQYYNGEERAKGNILERFSAQQFPDLHSELNLSSLELGDSALYFCASSQQLTALTGGYTFGSGTRLTVV.

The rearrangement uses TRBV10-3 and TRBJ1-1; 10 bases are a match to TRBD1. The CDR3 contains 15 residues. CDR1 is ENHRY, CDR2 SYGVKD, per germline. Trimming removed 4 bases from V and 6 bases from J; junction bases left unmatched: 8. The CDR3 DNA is TGTGCCATCAGTGGACCGGGACAGGGGAGCGCTGAAGCTTTCTTT. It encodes CAISGPGQGSAEAFF.

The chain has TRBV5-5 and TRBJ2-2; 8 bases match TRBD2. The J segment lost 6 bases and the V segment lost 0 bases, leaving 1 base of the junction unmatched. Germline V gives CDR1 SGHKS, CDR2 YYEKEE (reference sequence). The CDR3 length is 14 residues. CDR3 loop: CASSLVAGSGELFF. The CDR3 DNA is TGTGCCAGCAGCTTGGTAGCGGGGTCCGGGGAGCTGTTTTTT.

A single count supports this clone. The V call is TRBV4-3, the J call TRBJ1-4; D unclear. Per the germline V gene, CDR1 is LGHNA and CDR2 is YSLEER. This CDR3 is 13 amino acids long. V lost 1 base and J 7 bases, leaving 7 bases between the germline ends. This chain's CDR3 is CASSQVDGEKLFF. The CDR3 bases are TGCGCCAGCAGCCAAGTAGATGGTGAAAAACTGTTTTTT.

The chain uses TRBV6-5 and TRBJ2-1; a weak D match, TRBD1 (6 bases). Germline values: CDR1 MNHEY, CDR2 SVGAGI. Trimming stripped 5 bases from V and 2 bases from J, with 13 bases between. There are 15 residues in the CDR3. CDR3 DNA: TGTGCCAGCAGTATAGGGGACAATCCCTACAATGAGCAGTTCTTC. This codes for CASSIGDNPYNEQFF.

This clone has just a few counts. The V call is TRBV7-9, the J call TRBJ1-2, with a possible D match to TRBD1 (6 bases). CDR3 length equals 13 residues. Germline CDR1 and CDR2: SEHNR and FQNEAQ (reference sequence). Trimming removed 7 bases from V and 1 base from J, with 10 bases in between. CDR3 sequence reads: CASITDSNYGYTF. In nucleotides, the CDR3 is TGTGCCAGCATAACGGACAGTAACTATGGCTACACCTTC.

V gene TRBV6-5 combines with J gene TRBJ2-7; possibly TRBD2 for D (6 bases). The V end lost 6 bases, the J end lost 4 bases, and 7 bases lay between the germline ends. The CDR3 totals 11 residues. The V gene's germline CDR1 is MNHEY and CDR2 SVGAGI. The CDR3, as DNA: TGTGCCAGCAGGGGACTTTACGAGCAGTACTTC. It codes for CASRGLYEQYF.

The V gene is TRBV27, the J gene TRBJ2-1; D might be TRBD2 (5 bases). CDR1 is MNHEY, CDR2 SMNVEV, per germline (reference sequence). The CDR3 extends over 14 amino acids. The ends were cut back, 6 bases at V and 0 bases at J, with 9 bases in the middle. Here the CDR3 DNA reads TGTGCCAGCAGACCGGCGGGCTCCTACAATGAGCAGTTCTTC. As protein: CASRPAGSYNEQFF.